A single sample is the source of the 16 T cell receptor beta chains below, sequenced in a study of radiotherapy plus CTLA-4 blockade in lung cancer. Assay used: immunoSEQ multiplex PCR; TCRdb lists only in-frame clones, some missing. The sample shows about 93,000 clones, approximately 86% of them seen only once. The specimen was peripheral blood, collected from a patient treated with radiotherapy plus ipilimumab. These receptor sequences come from a human donor with non-small cell lung cancer that progressed on radiotherapy plus ipilimumab.

The chain is built from TRBV11-3 and TRBJ2-5; 8 bases match TRBD2. The J call may be wrong; the DNA end is better matched by TRBJ2-7. The CDR3 runs 14 residues. Germline lookup yields CDR1 SGHNT and CDR2 YENEEA. The CDR3 coding sequence is TGTGCCAGCCAGCGGGGGCGCGATTTCTACGAGCAGTACTTC. Translating gives CASQRGRDFYEQYF.

In this sample, this clone turned up once. This chain joins TRBV29-1 and TRBJ2-2, with 9 bases fitting TRBD1. Trimming cost V 7 bases and J 6 bases; bases outside gene matches: 15. Looked up from germline, CDR1 is SQVTM and CDR2 is ANQGSEA. CDR3 length equals 16 residues. The CDR3 spells CSAQKGGTGRPGELFF. The CDR3, as DNA: TGCAGCGCCCAAAAAGGCGGGACAGGGAGACCCGGGGAGCTGTTTTTT.

The gene calls are TRBV10-2 and TRBJ1-1; D unresolved. V was clipped by 4 bases and J by 1 base, with 16 bases between them. Germline CDR1 is WSHSY and CDR2 is SAAADI. The length of the CDR3 is 16 residues. The DNA of the CDR3 is TGCGCCAGCAGTGGTTGGGGAGTGAAAGGGAACACTGAAGCTTTCTTT. Translating it yields CASSGWGVKGNTEAFF.

The gene calls are TRBV6-6 and TRBJ2-1; D is unresolved. The V and J ends lost 6 bases and 6 bases respectively, with 12 bases between them. The CDR3 contains 13 residues. In germline, CDR1 is MNHNY, CDR2 SVGAGI (reference sequence). For the CDR3, the DNA is TGTGCCAGCAGCTTCAGCCAACCCAATGAGCAGTTCTTC. Amino acids: CASSFSQPNEQFF.

The rearrangement joins TRBV5-1 to TRBJ2-2; D may match TRBD1 or TRBD2 (5 bases each). Per the germline V gene, CDR1 is SGHRS and CDR2 is YFSETQ. V lost 0 bases and J 0 bases, leaving 9 bases between the germline ends. CDR3 length equals 16 residues. The CDR3 protein is CASSLVGTSNTGELFF. CDR3 coding DNA: TGCGCCAGCAGCTTGGTGGGGACCTCGAACACCGGGGAGCTGTTTTTT.

Only one count was recorded for this clone. The V and J genes are TRBV5-1 and TRBJ2-3; maybe TRBD1 (6 bases). The CDR3 sequence is 14 residues long. The germline V and J ends were trimmed by 2 bases and 5 bases, with 12 bases remaining between them. Germline loops: CDR1 SGHRS, CDR2 YFSETQ. The chain's CDR3 is CASSLQGEEDTQYF. DNA for the CDR3: TGCGCCAGCAGCTTACAGGGAGAGGAAGATACGCAGTATTTT.

The chain carries TRBV19 and TRBJ1-1, with D uncertain. In germline, CDR1 is LNHDA, CDR2 SQIVND (reference sequence). The CDR3 totals 12 residues. V shed 4 bases and J shed 11 bases, with 14 bases lying between them. The CDR3 coding sequence is TGTGCCAGTAGTACCCCACCTCTAACGGCTTTCTTT. Amino acids: CASSTPPLTAFF.

This clone is a singleton in its sample. The chain links TRBV4-2 to TRBJ2-1; 11 bases are a match to TRBD2. Germline-derived CDR1 and CDR2 are LGHNA and YNFKEQ. The CDR3 loop spans 16 amino acids. The V gene end was trimmed by 0 bases and the J gene end by 10 bases; junction bases not matched to a gene: 8. CDR3: CASSQDLLAGGSEQFF. DNA for the CDR3: TGTGCCAGCAGCCAAGATTTGCTAGCGGGAGGCTCCGAGCAGTTCTTC.

V and J are TRBV19 and TRBJ2-5, with D perhaps matching TRBD2 (6 bases). V lost 6 bases to trimming and J lost 5 bases, with 16 bases between them. CDR3 length: 14 amino acids. From germline, CDR1 is LNHDA and CDR2 SQIVND (reference sequence). In DNA form, the CDR3 reads TGTGCCAGTAGCCTCGGGAGTAACTGGGAGACCCAGTACTTC. Translation gives CASSLGSNWETQYF.

J is TRBJ1-1 and V is TRBV6-5; perhaps TRBD1 as D (5 bases). Germline V gene data show CDR1 as MNHEY and CDR2 as SVGAGI. Trimming took off 8 bases at V and 6 bases at J, with 13 bases between the two ends. The CDR3 loop spans 12 amino acids. The CDR3 nucleotides read TGTGCCAGCGGGGGAGGTGAGCCTGAAGCTTTCTTT. This translates into CASGGGEPEAFF.

The rearrangement joins TRBV25-1 to TRBJ1-2; TRBD1 matches at 9 bases. After removal of 4 bases from V and 2 bases from J, the junction contained 5 bases not matched to a gene. Germline CDR1 is MGHDK and CDR2 is SYGVNS. CDR3 length: 15 amino acids. The chain's CDR3 is CASSVQDRGNYGYTF. CDR3 nucleotide sequence: TGTGCCAGCAGTGTTCAGGACAGGGGCAACTATGGCTACACCTTC.

The table lists this clone with a few counts. The rearrangement uses TRBV10-2 and TRBJ1-1, with D possibly matching TRBD1 (5 bases). CDR3 size: 14 residues. Looked up from germline, CDR1 is WSHSY and CDR2 is SAAADI. The ends were cut back, 8 bases at V and 0 bases at J, with 13 bases in the middle. CDR3 sequence: CASRGNSLNTEAFF. CDR3 sequence (DNA): TGCGCCAGCCGGGGGAACAGCTTGAACACTGAAGCTTTCTTT.

This chain joins TRBV18 and TRBJ2-6; 11 bases line up with TRBD1. Germline V gene data show CDR1 as KGHSH and CDR2 as LQKENI. Trimming took 3 bases from V and 2 from J; bases not matched to a gene: 6. This CDR3 has 18 residues. The chain's CDR3 is CASSPPRDRGAGANVLTF. In DNA form, the CDR3 reads TGTGCCAGCTCACCCCCCCGGGACAGGGGGGCTGGGGCCAACGTCCTGACTTTC.

V usage is TRBV30 and J usage is TRBJ2-5; either TRBD1 or TRBD2 may supply D (5 bases each). The CDR3 extends over 15 amino acids. The germline gives CDR1 GTSNPN, CDR2 SVGIG (reference sequence). The V end lost 1 base, the J end lost 2 bases, and 14 bases lay between the germline ends. The CDR3: CAWSAGTRVQETQYF. For the CDR3, the DNA is TGTGCCTGGAGTGCCGGGACCAGAGTTCAAGAGACCCAGTACTTC.

The gene calls are TRBV5-6 and TRBJ2-4; D is perhaps TRBD2 (5 bases). V dropped 7 bases and J dropped 6 bases, with 17 bases sitting between them. This CDR3 region has 14 residues. CDR1 and CDR2 from the germline V gene are SGHDT and YYEEEE. CDR3 region: CASQKSGVINIQYF. DNA of the CDR3: TGTGCCAGCCAGAAGTCCGGGGTGATAAACATTCAGTACTTC.

This rearrangement joins TRBV7-2 to TRBJ1-1; D is uncertain. Trimming left V 5 bases short and J 0 bases short, with 10 bases between. The CDR3 length is 14 residues. The germline V gene encodes CDR1 SGHTA and CDR2 FQGNSA. CDR3 region: CASSPETLNTEAFF. The CDR3 bases are TGTGCCAGCAGCCCCGAGACCTTGAACACTGAAGCTTTCTTT.